The 23 T cell receptor beta chains below all came from one sample that was sequenced in a study of T cell changes during pregnancy in multiple sclerosis. Libraries were prepared by immunoSEQ multiplex PCR; TCRdb keeps only in-frame clonotypes and omits some of them. This repertoire shows over 25,000 clones, roughly 91% found once; its top ten account for around 8.6%. The starting material was CD8+ T cells from peripheral blood mononuclear cells, obtained before pregnancy. The receptor source for this set is a female donor with multiple sclerosis, enrolled in a pregnancy study.

The chain recombines TRBV4-1 with TRBJ1-1; 7 nucleotides agree with TRBD1. The ends lost 5 bases at V and 1 base at J; junction bases unmatched: 16. CDR1 is MGHRA and CDR2 is YSYEKL in the germline V gene. The CDR3 consists of 18 residues. CDR3 loop: CASSATSRTRDRNTEAFF. The CDR3 DNA reads as TGCGCCAGCAGCGCTACCTCTCGGACCCGGGACAGGAACACTGAAGCTTTCTTT.

The V call is TRBV2, the J call TRBJ2-1; 10 bases match TRBD1. Germline CDR1 reads SNHLY; CDR2 reads FYNNEI. This CDR3 comprises 14 residues. V lost 1 base, J lost 8 bases, and 2 bases stayed unmatched. The CDR3 protein is CASSEVGQGHEQFF. As DNA, the CDR3 is TGTGCCAGCAGTGAAGTGGGACAGGGGCATGAGCAGTTCTTC.

The CDR3 sequence is CASSESGPWNTEAFF. In DNA form, the CDR3 reads TGTGCCAGCAGTGAGTCAGGTCCCTGGAACACTGAAGCTTTCTTT. V gene TRBV27 combines with J gene TRBJ1-1; D not certain. The V gene lost 5 bases and the J gene lost 1 base, with 14 bases spanning the gap. Germline CDR1 and CDR2: MNHEY and SMNVEV (reference sequence). This CDR3 has 15 amino acids.

The chain couples TRBV18 to TRBJ1-1; D is possibly TRBD1 (5 bases). V lost 2 bases, J lost 1 base, and 8 bases lay in between. This CDR3 is 14 amino acids long. Germline CDR1 reads KGHSH; CDR2 reads LQKENI. CDR3 loop: CASSPGAGNTEAFF. CDR3 sequence (DNA): TGTGCCAGCTCACCAGGGGCCGGGAACACTGAAGCTTTCTTT.

The chain carries TRBV5-4 and TRBJ2-1; 8 bases fit TRBD2. V shed 0 bases and J 10 bases; nucleotides not matched to a gene: 9. CDR3 length: 15 residues. The germline CDR1 and CDR2 sequences are SGHNT and YYREEE (reference sequence). CDR3 amino acids: CASSLGGLVRGEQFF. The CDR3 DNA sequence: TGTGCCAGCAGCTTGGGGGGACTAGTAAGGGGAGAGCAGTTCTTC. The entire variable domain, with the rest obtained from reference TRBV5-4 and TRBJ2-1, is as follows: ETGVTQSPTHLIKTRGQQVTLRCSSQSGHNTVSWYQQALGQGPQFIFQYYREEENGRGNFPPRFSGLQFPNYSSELNVNALELDDSALYLCASSLGGLVRGEQFFGPGTRLTVL.

The chain recombines TRBV7-3 with TRBJ1-2; TRBD1 might be the D (6 bases). CDR3 length: 17 amino acids. The V and J ends lost 5 bases and 7 bases respectively, with 26 bases between them. Germline values: CDR1 SGHTA, CDR2 FQGTGA. CDR3 nucleotides: TGTGCCAGCAGCCACGGCAAAAGTGCGGGGGGCAAGGCTGGCTACACCTTC. Translated, it gives CASSHGKSAGGKAGYTF.

This clone is medium-sized. The chain carries TRBV30 and TRBJ1-1; 7 nucleotides align to TRBD1. The ends lost 1 base at V and 5 bases at J; junction bases unmatched: 4. The CDR3 consists of 13 residues. The V gene's germline CDR1 is GTSNPN and CDR2 SVGIG (reference sequence). CDR3 DNA sequence: TGTGCCTGGAGTGAGGGGGCCCGGACTGAAGCTTTCTTT. Protein: CAWSEGARTEAFF.

This chain uses TRBV6-4 with TRBJ2-3; 13 bases align to TRBD2. Trimming removed 0 bases from V and 4 bases from J; junction bases left unmatched: 1. CDR3 length equals 16 residues. Germline V gene data show CDR1 as MRHNA and CDR2 as SNTAGT. CDR3 DNA sequence: TGTGCCAGCAGTGACTCAGGGACTAGCGGGGCAGATACGCAGTATTTT. Its protein product is CASSDSGTSGADTQYF.

This clone occurred a few times. The chain recombines TRBV4-2 with TRBJ2-7; 8 positions match TRBD1. The CDR3 runs 14 residues. The junction had 5 bases not matched to a gene; V was cut back by 3 bases and J by 4 bases. From germline, CDR1 is LGHNA and CDR2 YNFKEQ. CDR3 DNA: TGTGCCAGCAGCCAGGTGGACAGGGCTTACGAGCAGTACTTC. It encodes CASSQVDRAYEQYF.

V gene TRBV10-2 combines with J gene TRBJ2-1, with TRBD2 identical over 10 bases. Germline V CDR1 and CDR2: WSHSY, SAAADI. The V gene end was trimmed by 0 bases and the J gene end by 10 bases; junction bases not matched to a gene: 6. This CDR3 contains 15 residues. The CDR3 nucleotides are TGCGCCAGCAGTGAGTCTCGGCTAGCGGGGGACGAGCAGTTCTTC. Encoded protein: CASSESRLAGDEQFF.

This clone was recorded once. One end of the junction fails to match germline, which may point to a read error. The V call is TRBV27, the J call TRBJ2-7, with 9 positions matching TRBD1. Germline V lookup: CDR1 MNHEY, CDR2 SMNVEV (reference sequence). This CDR3 has 13 residues. CDR3 region: CASSTGGGYGQYF. The CDR3 nucleotides are TGTGCCAGCAGTACAGGGGGCGGCTACGGGCAGTACTTC.

The chain is built from TRBV19 and TRBJ2-2, with D hard to call. Trimming took 3 bases from V and 7 from J, leaving 9 bases between them. The CDR3 runs to 13 residues. CDR1 LNHDA and CDR2 SQIVND come from the germline V gene (reference sequence). The CDR3 protein is CASSIRALGELFF. CDR3 DNA sequence: TGTGCCAGTAGTATTCGAGCCCTCGGGGAGCTGTTTTTT.

The chain combines TRBV7-8 with TRBJ2-5, with D possibly matching TRBD2 (5 bases). Germline assignment: CDR1 SGHVS and CDR2 FQNEAQ. The length of the CDR3 is 16 residues. Trimming left V 1 base short and J 2 bases short, with 14 bases between. The CDR3 nucleotides read TGTGCCAGCAGCTTAGATAGGAGGTGGCTACAAGAGACCCAGTACTTC. As protein: CASSLDRRWLQETQYF.

V gene TRBV21-1 combines with J gene TRBJ1-2. TRBV21-1 is flagged as a pseudogene. The CDR3 contains 14 residues. In DNA form, the CDR3 reads TGTGCCAGCAGCAAGGTTCGAGGAATCTATGGCTACACCTTC. It codes for CASSKVRGIYGYTF.

The V gene is TRBV6-4, the J gene TRBJ2-3; the match to TRBD1 covers 11 bases. The CDR3 is made up of 15 amino acids. Looked up from germline, CDR1 is MRHNA and CDR2 is SNTAGT. Unmatched junction bases numbered 3, after V lost 3 bases and J lost 4 bases. Here the CDR3 reads CASSEEGQGADTQYF. The DNA of the CDR3 is TGTGCCAGCAGTGAAGAGGGACAGGGGGCAGATACGCAGTATTTT.

The CDR3 spells CASSYSGSYEQYF. The DNA for the CDR3 is TGTGCCAGCAGTTACTCGGGCAGCTACGAGCAGTACTTC. The V and J genes are TRBV6-5 and TRBJ2-7, with no clear D. Germline lookup yields CDR1 MNHEY and CDR2 SVGAGI. Trimming shortened V by 0 bases and J by 3 bases, and 6 bases separated the two germline ends. This CDR3 has 13 amino acids.

The V and J genes are TRBV9 and TRBJ2-3, with TRBD2 matching over 12 bases. The CDR3 runs to 15 residues. V gave up 4 bases and J gave up 9 bases; unmatched junction bases: 9. Germline-derived CDR1 and CDR2 are SGDLS and YYNGEE. The CDR3 DNA is TGTGCCAGCAGCTCTCGACTAGCGGGGGATCAGACGCAGTATTTT. Translation gives CASSSRLAGDQTQYF.

This clone has only one observation. J is TRBJ1-3 and V is TRBV18; no definite D call. The V gene's germline CDR1 is KGHSH and CDR2 LQKENI. Trimming pared 2 bases from V and 4 bases from J, leaving 9 bases between. This CDR3 comprises 14 residues. CDR3 amino acids: CASSPSPSGNTIYF. CDR3 coding DNA: TGTGCCAGCTCACCATCCCCCTCCGGAAACACCATATATTTT.

The DNA for the CDR3 is TGTGCCAGCAGCCAAGGATTTGGCGGGGGCTACACAGATACGCAGTATTTT. Amino acids: CASSQGFGGGYTDTQYF. The chain is built from TRBV14 and TRBJ2-3; tentatively, D is TRBD2 (7 bases). The V gene's germline CDR1 is SGHDN and CDR2 FVKESK. The CDR3 runs to 17 residues. The germline V and J ends were trimmed by 1 base and 2 bases, with 16 bases remaining between them. The full variable domain, with the rest looked up from reference TRBV14 and TRBJ2-3, is EAGVTQFPSHSVIEKGQTVTLRCDPISGHDNLYWYRRVMGKEIKFLLHFVKESKQDESGMPNNRFLAERTGGTYSTLKVQPAELEDSGVYFCASSQGFGGGYTDTQYFGPGTRLTVL.

This sequence joins TRBV20-1 and TRBJ1-1; D gene ambiguous. The CDR3 loop spans 11 amino acids. CDR1 and CDR2 (germline): DFQATT, SNEGSKA (reference sequence). CDR3 in amino acids: CSTSENTEAFF. CDR3 coding DNA: TGCAGCACCAGTGAGAACACTGAAGCTTTCTTT.

CDR3 nucleotides: TGTGCCAGCAGTTCCCCGAGGGGCGGGGGCCCTTACAATGAGCAGTTCTTC. Its protein is CASSSPRGGGPYNEQFF. The rearrangement uses TRBV11-3 and TRBJ2-1, with D possibly TRBD2 on 7 matching bases. The germline CDR1 and CDR2 sequences are SGHNT and YENEEA. The V end lost 6 bases, the J end lost 4 bases, and 22 bases lay between the germline ends. The CDR3 sequence is 17 residues long.

This CDR3 reads CASSLSPEGATEAFF. CDR3 coding DNA: TGTGCCAGCAGCTTATCCCCTGAAGGGGCCACTGAAGCTTTCTTT. The chain couples TRBV7-6 to TRBJ1-1; weak D call: TRBD1 (5 bases). The V gene's germline CDR1 is SGHVS and CDR2 FNYEAQ. V dropped 2 bases and J dropped 4 bases, with 14 bases sitting between them. CDR3 length equals 15 residues.

The chain recombines TRBV18 with TRBJ2-7; 7 bases fit TRBD2. CDR1 and CDR2 (germline): KGHSH, LQKENI. With 3 bases clipped from V and 3 bases from J, the junction kept 2 bases outside the gene matches. The CDR3 is 13 amino acids. The CDR3 reads CASSPGGSYEQYF. The CDR3 DNA follows: TGTGCCAGCTCACCGGGCGGGAGCTACGAGCAGTACTTC.